The entry below describes one TCR beta chain. Its antigen remains unidentified. The source of the sample is a study of T cell responses to AZD1222 COVID-19 vaccine. About the research overall: Second-dose intervals near 4 or 12 weeks were combined. Study findings and constraints: As reported, nearly half of all spike-specific TCRs target variant regions that are unmutated. Breadth and depth of Spike-specific TCRs rose after two AZD1222 doses.

The J segment lost 4 bases and the V segment lost 0 bases, leaving 5 bases of the junction unmatched. Germline loops: CDR1 LGHNA, CDR2 YNFKEQ. CDR3 length: 16 residues. Profiled with immunoSEQ multiplex PCR; TCRdb holds only in-frame clones, not every one. The sample lists about 79,000 clones, 80% occurring once. The J gene is TRBJ2-4, the V gene TRBV4-2; 8 nucleotides line up with TRBD2. This specimen consisted of peripheral blood, obtained on day 0 of AZD1222 vaccination. This sequence originates from an adult in good health. DNA of the CDR3: TGTGCCAGCAGCCAAGACTTAAGCGGGGGTAAAAACATTCAGTACTTC. This encodes CASSQDLSGGKNIQYF.